Presented here are 22 T cell receptor beta chains from one specimen sequenced in a study of T cells in women clearing cervical HPV infection. The data were produced by immunoSEQ multiplex PCR, yet TCRdb's version contains in-frame clones alone and is incomplete. This repertoire includes 45,000 to 55,000 clones. The sample comprised blood buffy coat. All receptors derive from a woman aged 18-70 years with a cervical HPV16 infection that either progressed to CIN3+ or cleared (not recorded which).

Details on this clone: The read stops 3 residues short of the end of the CDR3; the missing end is completed from the germline J gene. The chain is built from TRBV6-4 and TRBJ2-3; 15 positions match TRBD2. This CDR3 contains 15 residues. The V and J ends lost 3 bases and 6 bases, in that order; junction bases with no gene match: 1. Germline V lookup: CDR1 MRHNA, CDR2 SNTAGT. The covered CDR3 bases are TGTGCCAGCAGTGAGGGACTAGCGGGGGGCGATACG. Translation gives CASSEGLAGGDT. The full CDR3 protein is CASSEGLAGGDTQYF.

As to this clone: Coverage ceases 3 residues before the CDR3 finishes, and the germline J gene fills in the end. The rearrangement links TRBV7-7 to TRBJ2-7, with 7 bases that match TRBD2. CDR1 SSHAT and CDR2 FNYEAQ come from the germline V gene (reference sequence). The V and J ends lost 8 bases and 5 bases, in that order; junction bases with no gene match: 12. The CDR3 spans 14 residues. CDR3 loop: CASSPGGRGHEQYF. The sequenced CDR3 bases are TGTGCCAGCTCTCCCGGAGGGAGGGGCCACGAG.

CDR3 loop: CASSLKFGVGGEAGQHSEQFF. The DNA read from the CDR3 is TGTGCCAGCAGCTTAAAATTCGGGGTGGGGGGGGAGGCGGGCCAACATAGTGAG. The rearrangement links TRBV7-3 to TRBJ2-1, with 7 bases aligning to TRBD2. The read gets to within 3 residues of the CDR3 end, and the germline J gene fills in the rest. The V gene end was trimmed by 1 base and the J gene end by 9 bases; junction bases not matched to a gene: 27. This CDR3 comprises 21 residues. The germline gives CDR1 SGHTA, CDR2 FQGTGA.

About this clone itself: The CDR3 end is not reached by the read, which stops 3 residues before it; the germline J gene fills it in. The V call is TRBV7-2, the J call TRBJ2-3, with 8 bases aligning to TRBD2. In germline, CDR1 is SGHTA, CDR2 FQGNSA. Trimming removed 3 bases from V and 2 bases from J; junction bases left unmatched: 4. This CDR3 has 15 amino acids. CDR3 DNA, as far as it was read: TGTGCCAGCAGCTTGGGGACTAGAATCACAGATACG. It translates to CASSLGTRITDT. The CDR3, in full, reads CASSLGTRITDTQYF.

Comments on this clone: The read ends 3 residues before the CDR3 terminus; that terminus is restored from the germline J gene. The genes are TRBV6-1 and TRBJ2-1; 9 bases align to TRBD1. The V and J ends lost 4 bases and 7 bases, in that order; junction bases with no gene match: 8. The CDR3 extends over 15 amino acids. Germline values: CDR1 MNHNS, CDR2 SASEGT. The covered CDR3 bases are TGTGCCAGCAGTGCCCCACAGGGGGCGCGGAATGAG. It encodes CASSAPQGARNE. Given in full, the CDR3 is CASSAPQGARNEQFF.

In regard to this clone: The read ends 3 residues before the CDR3 terminus; that terminus is restored from the germline J gene. The chain joins TRBV9 to TRBJ2-5; 8 bases are shared with TRBD1. The CDR3 runs to 15 residues. CDR1 and CDR2 (germline): SGDLS, YYNGEE. V shed 3 bases, J shed 0 bases, and the junction held 4 bases outside the gene matches. The CDR3 is CASSERGQDQETQYF. The covered CDR3 bases are TGTGCCAGCAGCGAACGGGGACAGGACCAAGAGACC.

The part of the CDR3 DNA that was read is TGCGCCAGCAGCTTGTCCGGGGGAGCCGACAATGAG. Translated: CASSLSGGADNE. The whole CDR3 is CASSLSGGADNEQFF. This chain joins TRBV5-1 and TRBJ2-1, with a tentative D call TRBD2 (6 bases). The CDR3 is cut off 3 residues early in the read; its end comes from the germline J gene. V shed 1 base and J shed 5 bases, with 13 bases lying between them. CDR3 length equals 15 residues. Germline V CDR1 and CDR2: SGHRS, YFSETQ. The complete variable domain, with remaining parts taken from reference TRBV5-1 and TRBJ2-1, reads KAGVTQTPRYLIKTRGQQVTLSCSPISGHRSVSWYQQTPGQGLQFLFEYFSETQRNKGNFPGRFSGRQFSNSRSEMNVSTLELGDSALYLCASSLSGGADNEQFFGPGTRLTVL.

With regard to this clone: The CDR3 end lies 3 residues beyond the end of the read and is filled in from the germline J gene. This chain joins TRBV18 and TRBJ1-2, with 9 bases lining up with TRBD1. This CDR3 has 15 residues. CDR1 and CDR2 from the germline V gene are KGHSH and LQKENI. The part of the CDR3 DNA that was read is TGTGCCAGCTCACCACTCCGGACAGGGGACGACGAC. Protein sequence: CASSPLRTGDDD. The full CDR3 protein is CASSPLRTGDDDYTF. Drawing the rest from reference TRBV18 and TRBJ1-2, the complete variable domain is NAGVMQNPRHLVRRRGQEARLRCSPMKGHSHVYWYRQLPEEGLKFMVYLQKENIIDESGMPKERFSAEFPKEGPSILRIQQVVRGDSAAYFCASSPLRTGDDDYTFGSGTRLTVV.

About this clone itself: Read sequence stops 3 residues before the CDR3 end, and the germline J gene provides the missing end. V and J are TRBV4-2 and TRBJ2-3; 8 nucleotides agree with TRBD2. J lost 1 base, V lost 0 bases, and 0 bases had no gene match. The CDR3 covers 15 residues. CDR1 LGHNA and CDR2 YNFKEQ come from the germline V gene. Partial CDR3 DNA: TGTGCCAGCAGCCAAGAAGCGGGGGGCACAGATACG. It translates to CASSQEAGGTDT. The entire CDR3 protein is CASSQEAGGTDTQYF.

CDR3 DNA, as far as it was read: TGCGCCAGCAGCTTGGGACGGAAGGACAGCAGGGAGGAGCCC. Translating it yields CASSLGRKDSREEP. The full CDR3 protein reads CASSLGRKDSREEPQHF. The chain couples TRBV5-1 to TRBJ1-5; perhaps TRBD1 as D (6 bases). With the read ending 3 residues before the CDR3 end, the germline J gene is used to fill in that end. Germline V CDR1 and CDR2: SGHRS, YFSETQ. There are 17 residues in the CDR3. The V gene lost 0 bases and the J gene lost 8 bases, with 21 bases spanning the gap.

Concerning this clone: The CDR3 extends 3 residues past the end of the read, so its final part is completed from the germline J gene. The chain uses TRBV10-2 and TRBJ2-2, with 9 bases matching TRBD1. From germline, CDR1 is WSHSY and CDR2 SAAADI. The CDR3 loop spans 14 amino acids. J lost 7 bases, V lost 8 bases, and 8 bases had no gene match. The DNA read from the CDR3 is TGCGCCAGCTCTGGCGGGACAGGGCACGGGGAG. Translation gives CASSGGTGHGE. From start to end, the CDR3 is CASSGGTGHGELFF.

A remark on this clone: Coverage ceases 3 residues before the CDR3 finishes, and the germline J gene fills in the end. The chain uses TRBV20-1 and TRBJ2-6; tentatively, D is TRBD2 (6 bases). The CDR3 runs to 17 residues. Per germline, CDR1 DFQATT and CDR2 SNEGSKA (reference sequence). Trimming cost V 3 bases and J 2 bases, with 17 bases left between them. CDR3 bases read: TGCAGTGCTAGGGGCGGAGGGGCCGCAGCTGGGGCCAACGTC. Its protein is CSARGGGAAAGANV. The CDR3 as a whole reads CSARGGGAAAGANVLTF.

CDR3 loop: CATSRDRGVDQPQHF. The part of the CDR3 DNA that was read is TGTGCCACCAGCAGAGATCGGGGGGTGGATCAGCCC. V and J are TRBV15 and TRBJ1-5; D is possibly TRBD1 (5 bases). Read data end 3 residues before the CDR3 end; the end is taken from the germline J gene. The ends were cut back, 0 bases at V and 5 bases at J, with 11 bases in the middle. Germline lookup yields CDR1 LNHNV and CDR2 YYDKDF (reference sequence). The CDR3 consists of 15 residues.

As for this clone: The missing CDR3 end, 3 residues past where the read stops, is filled in from the germline J gene. Other DNA sequences in this sample translate to the same CDR3. The chain carries TRBV7-9 and TRBJ1-3; 9 nucleotides align to TRBD1. The CDR3 covers 14 residues. Per the germline V gene, CDR1 is SEHNR and CDR2 is FQNEAQ (reference sequence). V trimming: 10 bases; J trimming: 0 bases; junction bases outside the gene matches: 4. The chain's CDR3 is CAIWGQGSGNTIYF. CDR3 DNA, as far as it was read: TGTGCCATATGGGGACAGGGCTCTGGAAACACC.

Note on this clone: The read ends 3 residues early relative to the CDR3; the germline J gene fills the gap. The V and J genes are TRBV6-1 and TRBJ2-3; the match to TRBD1 covers 9 bases. The germline CDR1 and CDR2 sequences are MNHNS and SASEGT. The CDR3 extends over 14 amino acids. The sequenced CDR3 bases are TGTGCCAGCAGTGACGACAGGGGGATAGTGGCG. Protein: CASSDDRGIVA. The whole CDR3 reads CASSDDRGIVAQYF.

In the case of this clone: The CDR3 is cut off 3 residues early in the read; its end comes from the germline J gene. The chain combines TRBV5-6 with TRBJ1-2; the D is unclear. The CDR3 runs 14 residues. Germline assignment: CDR1 SGHDT and CDR2 YYEEEE. CDR3 residues: CASSLPGNADTYTF. CDR3 DNA (partial): TGTGCCAGCAGCTTACCGGGGAATGCAGATACC.

About this clone: The DNA ends 3 residues before the CDR3 does, and the rest of the CDR3 is filled in from the germline J gene. The J gene is TRBJ2-4, the V gene TRBV7-9, with D maybe TRBD1 (8 bases). CDR1 and CDR2 from the germline V gene are SEHNR and FQNEAQ (reference sequence). The CDR3 totals 14 residues. The sequenced CDR3 bases are TGTGCCAGCAGCTTAGAGACAGGGGACTATGGT. It specifies CASSLETGDYG. The full CDR3 protein is CASSLETGDYGQYF.

Remarks on this clone: Read coverage stops 3 residues before the CDR3 terminus; the germline J gene supplies the remainder. This sequence joins TRBV5-7 and TRBJ1-2; D perhaps matches TRBD1 (5 bases). TRBV5-7 is an ORF, and what it does is uncertain. V was cut by 1 base and J by 5 bases, with 12 bases left in between. This CDR3 contains 14 residues. The CDR3 is CASSLYRAGYGYTF. The part of the CDR3 DNA that was read is TGTGCCAGCAGCTTGTACAGAGCAGGGTATGGC.

A word on this clone: The sequenced fragment ends 3 residues before the CDR3 boundary, so the rest is inferred from the germline J gene. This rearrangement joins TRBV5-1 to TRBJ1-2, with 7 bases identical to TRBD1. This CDR3 comprises 19 residues. CDR1 is SGHRS, CDR2 YFSETQ, per germline. Here the CDR3 reads CASSLGPTGRRMLTYDYTF. CDR3 bases read: TGCGCCAGCAGCTTGGGACCGACAGGGAGACGCATGTTGACCTACGAC.

To note about this clone: The missing CDR3 end, 3 residues past where the read stops, is filled in from the germline J gene. The chain recombines TRBV19 with TRBJ2-3; D possibly corresponds to TRBD1 (5 bases). Trimming took 10 bases from V and 0 from J, leaving 23 bases between them. Looked up from germline, CDR1 is LNHDA and CDR2 is SQIVND (reference sequence). The length of the CDR3 is 17 residues. The DNA read from the CDR3 is TGTGCCACCCTCGGATGGGGCAGCCCGACAAGCACAGATACG. Protein product: CATLGWGSPTSTDT. The full CDR3 protein reads CATLGWGSPTSTDTQYF. Full variable domain (remainder filled in from reference TRBV19 and TRBJ2-3): DGGITQSPKYLFRKEGQNVTLSCEQNLNHDAMYWYRQDPGQGLRLIYYSQIVNDFQKGDIAEGYSVSREKKESFPLTVTSAQKNPTAFYLCATLGWGSPTSTDTQYFGPGTRLTVL.

On this clone: The read stops 3 residues short of the end of the CDR3; the missing end is completed from the germline J gene. This chain uses TRBV20-1 with TRBJ2-2, with a weak D call TRBD1 (6 bases). The CDR3 consists of 16 residues. CDR1 DFQATT and CDR2 SNEGSKA come from the germline V gene (reference sequence). Here the CDR3 reads CSARAPDSNHGGKLFF. CDR3 DNA, as far as it was read: TGCAGTGCTAGAGCCCCGGACAGCAACCACGGAGGAAAG.

Points on this clone: The sequence runs out 3 residues before the end of the CDR3; the remainder is reconstructed from the germline J gene. The chain carries TRBV6-1 and TRBJ1-3, with D hard to call. Germline CDR1 is MNHNS and CDR2 is SASEGT. Trimming cost V 1 base and J 0 bases, with 7 bases left between them. The CDR3 contains 15 residues. The sequenced part of the CDR3 DNA is TGTGCCAGCAGTGAAGACAGAAGCTCTGGAAACACC. Its protein product is CASSEDRSSGNT. In full, the CDR3 is CASSEDRSSGNTIYF.